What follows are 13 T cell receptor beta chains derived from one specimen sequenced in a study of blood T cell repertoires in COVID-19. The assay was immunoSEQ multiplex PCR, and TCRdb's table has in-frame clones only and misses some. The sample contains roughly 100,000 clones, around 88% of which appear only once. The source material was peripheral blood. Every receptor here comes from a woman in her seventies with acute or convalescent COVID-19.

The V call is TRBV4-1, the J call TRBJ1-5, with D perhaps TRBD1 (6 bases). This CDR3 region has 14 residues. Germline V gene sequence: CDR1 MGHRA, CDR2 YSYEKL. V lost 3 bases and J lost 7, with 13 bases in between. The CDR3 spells CASSQGAGWQPQHF. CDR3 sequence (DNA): TGCGCCAGCAGCCAGGGGGCTGGTTGGCAGCCCCAGCATTTT.

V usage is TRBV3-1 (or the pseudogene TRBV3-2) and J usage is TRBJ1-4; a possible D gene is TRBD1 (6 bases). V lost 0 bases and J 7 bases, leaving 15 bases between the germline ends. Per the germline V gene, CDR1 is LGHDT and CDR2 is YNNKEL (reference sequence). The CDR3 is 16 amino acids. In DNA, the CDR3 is TGTGCCAGCAGCCAAGAGAGGGGGTCCGGAGGTGAAAAACTGTTTTTT. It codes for CASSQERGSGGEKLFF.

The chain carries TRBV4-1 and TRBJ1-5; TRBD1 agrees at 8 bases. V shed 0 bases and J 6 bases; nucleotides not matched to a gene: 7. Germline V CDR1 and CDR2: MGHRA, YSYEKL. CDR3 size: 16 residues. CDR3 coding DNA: TGCGCCAGCAGCCAAGAACAGACAGGGGTCGTTCAGCCCCAGCATTTT. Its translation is CASSQEQTGVVQPQHF.

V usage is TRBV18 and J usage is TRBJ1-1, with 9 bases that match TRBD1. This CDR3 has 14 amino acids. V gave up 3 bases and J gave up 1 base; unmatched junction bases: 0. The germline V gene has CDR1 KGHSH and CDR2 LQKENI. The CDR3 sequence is CASSPGQGNTEAFF. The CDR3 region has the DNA TGTGCCAGCTCACCGGGACAGGGGAACACTGAAGCTTTCTTT.

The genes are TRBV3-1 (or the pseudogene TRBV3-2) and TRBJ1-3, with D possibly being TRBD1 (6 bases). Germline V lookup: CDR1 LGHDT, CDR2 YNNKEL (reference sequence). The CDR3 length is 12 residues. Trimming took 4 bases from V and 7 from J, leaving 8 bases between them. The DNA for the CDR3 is TGTGCCAGCAGCCCAGGGGAGAACACCATATATTTT. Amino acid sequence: CASSPGENTIYF.

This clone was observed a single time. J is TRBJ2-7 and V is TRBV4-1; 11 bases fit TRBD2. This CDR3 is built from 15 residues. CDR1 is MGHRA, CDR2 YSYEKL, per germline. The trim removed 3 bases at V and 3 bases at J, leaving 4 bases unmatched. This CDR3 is CASSQGTSGNYEQYF. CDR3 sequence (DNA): TGCGCCAGCAGCCAGGGGACTAGCGGTAACTACGAGCAGTACTTC.

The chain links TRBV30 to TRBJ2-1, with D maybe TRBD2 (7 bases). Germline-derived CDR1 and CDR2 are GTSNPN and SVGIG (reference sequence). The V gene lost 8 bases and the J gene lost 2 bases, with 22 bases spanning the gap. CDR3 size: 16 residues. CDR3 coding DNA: TGTGCCGGAATCTGGGGGGGCCTGCCCCCCTACAATGAGCAGTTCTTC. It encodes CAGIWGGLPPYNEQFF.

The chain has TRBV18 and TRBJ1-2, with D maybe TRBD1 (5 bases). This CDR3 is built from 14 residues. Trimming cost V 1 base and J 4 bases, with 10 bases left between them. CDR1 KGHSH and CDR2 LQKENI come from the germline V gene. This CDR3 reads CASSPQGLSYGYTF. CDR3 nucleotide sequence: TGTGCCAGCTCACCACAGGGGCTGAGCTATGGCTACACCTTC.

The CDR3 spells CATSREFPGVGSGANVLTF. The CDR3 nucleotides are TGTGCCACCAGCAGAGAGTTTCCGGGGGTTGGCTCTGGGGCCAACGTCCTGACTTTC. The genes are TRBV15 and TRBJ2-6; D is perhaps TRBD2 (6 bases). The CDR3 has 19 amino acids. Trimming took 0 bases from V and 0 from J, leaving 15 bases between them. Germline V gene data show CDR1 as LNHNV and CDR2 as YYDKDF (reference sequence). Using reference TRBV15 and TRBJ2-6 for the parts outside the CDR3, the full variable domain is DAMVIQNPRYQVTQFGKPVTLSCSQTLNHNVMYWYQQKSSQAPKLLFHYYDKDFNNEADTPDNFQSRRPNTSFCFLDIRSPGLGDTAMYLCATSREFPGVGSGANVLTFGAGSRLTVL.

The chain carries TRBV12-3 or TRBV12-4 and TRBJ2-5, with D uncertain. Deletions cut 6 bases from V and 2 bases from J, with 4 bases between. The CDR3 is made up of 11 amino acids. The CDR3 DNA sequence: TGTGCCAGCAGGACACAAGAGACCCAGTACTTC. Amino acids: CASRTQETQYF.

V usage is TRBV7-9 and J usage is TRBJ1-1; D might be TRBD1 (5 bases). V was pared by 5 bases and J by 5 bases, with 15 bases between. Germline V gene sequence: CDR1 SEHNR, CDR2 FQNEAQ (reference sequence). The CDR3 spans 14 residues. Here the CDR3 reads CASSTSGMGTEAFF. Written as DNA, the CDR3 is TGTGCCAGCAGCACCTCAGGGATGGGGACTGAAGCTTTCTTT.

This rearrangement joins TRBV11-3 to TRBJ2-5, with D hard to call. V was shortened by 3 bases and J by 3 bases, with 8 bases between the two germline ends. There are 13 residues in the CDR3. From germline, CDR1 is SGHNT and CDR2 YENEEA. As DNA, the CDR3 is TGTGCCAGCAGCTTTTCTCTAAAAGAGACCCAGTACTTC. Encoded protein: CASSFSLKETQYF.

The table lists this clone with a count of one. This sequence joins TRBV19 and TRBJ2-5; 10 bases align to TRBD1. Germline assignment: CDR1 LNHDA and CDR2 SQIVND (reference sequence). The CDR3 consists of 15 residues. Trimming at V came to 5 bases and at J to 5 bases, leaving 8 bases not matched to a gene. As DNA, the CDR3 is TGTGCCAGTAGTCAATCGACAGGGGGCGGCGAGACCCAGTACTTC. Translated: CASSQSTGGGETQYF.